This TCR beta chain originates from a study of blood T cell repertoires in COVID-19 (dated by TCRdb to 2020 to 2021). Regarding the research as a whole: Collaborator samples came from the United States, Italy and Spain and covered acute and convalescent phases of COVID-19. Samples came from the ongoing ImmuneRACE study (first 160 participants) plus 1,254 subjects from 6 global collaborators. Nearly every sample came with metadata listing a de-identified subject ID, COVID-19 status, age in years and sex. Where available, HLA class I and class II types were taken from metadata supplied by the sample provider and were not determined by assay-based typing. The prospective study material was composed of cDNA or gDNA derived from T cells, B-cell-depleted T cells, or PBMCs. The repertoires were released in a freely available public database intended as a resource for research on the immune response to SARS-CoV-2. Subjects who had been exposed to COVID-19, were actively infected with it, or had recovered from it provided the deeply sampled blood TCRbeta repertoires that made up the dataset. Study-wide conclusions, independent of this receptor: How much clinical and demographic metadata was included differed by source and by participant, and the metadata was provided uncurated.

This clone is a singleton in its sample. Its antigen remains undetermined. Base qualities are missing; no much larger clone stands one base away. Cut back by 0 bases and 1 base, the V and J ends lie 7 bases apart. The germline V gene yields SNHLY for CDR1 and FYNNEI for CDR2. The CDR3 runs 14 amino acids, cysteine and phenylalanine included. The entry retains the CDR3 DNA only, 42 bases that are in frame from base 1. A second Seattle source provided samples from volunteer blood donors who had recovered from COVID-19. Each collaborating institution followed its own protocols to collect whole blood in K2EDTA tubes. For TCRbeta analysis, collaborator samples were shipped as frozen whole blood, as isolated PBMCs, or as DNA extracted from either sample type. TCRbeta CDR3 regions were amplified from genomic DNA using the immunoSEQ Assay, a bias-controlled multiplex PCR. On the study's bioinformatics: The number of nucleated cells in each sample was estimated from the amplification of reference gene primers within the assay. To quantify the absolute abundance of each unique TCRbeta CDR3 rearrangement, sequence reads were collapsed and filtered. For each sample, productive Simpson clonality was calculated by taking the square root of Simpson's diversity index across productive rearrangements. Drawn from immuneACCESS, this table holds only the in-frame rearrangements with V and J called that TCRdb kept. Clones are partly lost; checked studies trace under half to an unresolved V gene and leave the rest unexplained. The D gene and trimming were derived from the DNA, and the V and J assignments and clone size from that table. The sample records about 210,000 clones, 80% to 90% of which are singletons. Roughly 6.4% of the sample is held by the ten biggest clonotypes.

The material sequenced was peripheral blood. The TCR was taken from a man aged 60-69 years who had recovered from COVID-19. The chain joins TRBV2 to TRBJ2-7; no D segment can be confidently identified. The DNA sequence is given as TGTGCCAGCAGTGAAGCGCGCCCGTCCTACGAGCAGTACTTC. This translates into CASSEARPSYEQYF.